Below, 12 T cell receptor beta chains from the same sample are listed, as sequenced in a study of T-cell memory formation after mild COVID-19. One entry per CDR3 protein results from TCRdb running MiXCR on the 5' RACE reads. The repertoire holds about 400,000 distinct CDR3 sequences, with about 25% as singletons. The sequencing sample was made of PBMCs or a T cell subset sorted from them (not recorded which). Source of these receptors: an adult woman who had mild COVID-19 (a few samples of this study predate the infection). Cell type and time point are not known.

This clonotype was counted only a few times. The rearrangement links TRBV6-5 to TRBJ2-2, with D unresolved. V was pared by 4 bases and J by 0 bases, with 12 bases between. Germline V gene sequence: CDR1 MNHEY, CDR2 SVGAGI. This CDR3 has 16 amino acids. The CDR3 loop reads CASSSLRASNTGELFF. The CDR3 region has the DNA TGTGCCAGCAGTTCGCTCCGGGCCTCGAACACCGGGGAGCTGTTTTTT.

This clonotype was seen more than once but under ten times. V and J are TRBV4-3 and TRBJ2-7; 8 positions agree with TRBD1. This CDR3 region has 16 residues. J gave up 2 bases and V 0 bases, and 6 bases lay outside the gene matches. Germline assignment: CDR1 LGHNA and CDR2 YSLEER. The CDR3 loop is CASSQEWTGLTYEQYF. For the CDR3, the DNA is TGCGCCAGCAGCCAAGAATGGACAGGGCTCACCTACGAGCAGTACTTC.

This clonotype was observed at least ten times. The V call is TRBV7-3, the J call TRBJ2-7; TRBD1 matches 8 bases. Trimming at V came to 3 bases and at J to 7 bases, leaving 5 bases not matched to a gene. CDR3 length: 13 residues. The germline gives CDR1 SGHTA, CDR2 FQGTGA. The CDR3 protein is CASSLTGAREQYF. The CDR3 DNA is TGTGCCAGCAGCTTGACAGGGGCTCGTGAGCAGTACTTC.

CDR3 sequence reads: CASSWDGQDGTEAFF. The CDR3 bases are TGCGCCAGCAGCTGGGACGGACAGGATGGCACTGAAGCTTTCTTT. V usage is TRBV5-1 and J usage is TRBJ1-1; 7 nucleotides agree with TRBD1. CDR1 and CDR2 from the germline V gene are SGHRS and YFSETQ. J was trimmed by 4 bases and V by 3 bases; bases with no gene match: 9. The CDR3 covers 15 residues.

This chain connects TRBV3-1 to TRBJ1-1, with a possible D match to TRBD1 (5 bases). This CDR3 region has 15 residues. From germline, CDR1 is LGHDT and CDR2 YNNKEL (reference sequence). Trimming took 4 bases from V and 0 from J, leaving 12 bases between them. The CDR3 protein is CASSRGTAVNTEAFF. CDR3 in DNA: TGTGCCAGCAGCCGAGGGACGGCGGTGAACACTGAAGCTTTCTTT. Looking up the rest from reference TRBV3-1 and TRBJ1-1 gives the full variable domain: DTAVSQTPKYLVTQMGNDKSIKCEQNLGHDTMYWYKQDSKKFLKIMFSYNNKELIINETVPNRFSPKSPDKAHLNLHINSLELGDSAVYFCASSRGTAVNTEAFFGQGTRLTVV.

This clonotype was observed a handful of times. The V and J genes are TRBV7-9 and TRBJ2-7; 7 bases match TRBD1. This CDR3 comprises 13 residues. Losses at the gene ends were 5 bases for V and 4 bases for J; bases not matched to a gene: 5. Per germline, CDR1 SEHNR and CDR2 FQNEAQ (reference sequence). CDR3 in DNA: TGTGCCAGCAGCCTCCCGACAGGGTACGAGCAGTACTTC. Translation: CASSLPTGYEQYF.

This clonotype has a handful of counts. The V gene is TRBV12-5, the J gene TRBJ2-3; 7 nucleotides align to TRBD1. V was pared by 4 bases and J by 1 base, with 2 bases of the junction left unmatched. The CDR3 covers 14 residues. CDR1 is LGHNT and CDR2 is FRNRAP in the germline V gene. The CDR3 region has the DNA TGTGCTAGTGGTTACGGGACAGGCACAGATACGCAGTATTTT. Translated: CASGYGTGTDTQYF. The entire variable domain, with the rest obtained from reference TRBV12-5 and TRBJ2-3, is as follows: DARVTQTPRHKVTEMGQEVTMRCQPILGHNTVFWYRQTMMQGLELLAYFRNRAPLDDSGMPKDRFSAEMPDATLATLKIQPSEPRDSAVYFCASGYGTGTDTQYFGPGTRLTVL.

The sample holds a few counts of this clonotype. This chain uses TRBV4-1 with TRBJ2-5, with TRBD1 matching 8 bases. The CDR3 consists of 15 residues. Germline loops: CDR1 MGHRA, CDR2 YSYEKL. J gave up 2 bases and V 1 base, and 3 bases lay outside the gene matches. This chain's CDR3 is CASSQVGDRQETQYF. In DNA, the CDR3 is TGCGCCAGCAGCCAAGTAGGGGACAGGCAAGAGACCCAGTACTTC.

In its sample, this clonotype was seen a few times. The J gene is TRBJ2-6, the V gene TRBV30, with D perhaps TRBD1 (5 bases). Germline CDR1 is GTSNPN and CDR2 is SVGIG (reference sequence). CDR3 length: 13 amino acids. Trimming shortened V by 5 bases and J by 4 bases, and 9 bases separated the two germline ends. In DNA, the CDR3 is TGTGCCTGGGACAGAGCCGGGGCCAACGTCCTGACTTTC. As protein: CAWDRAGANVLTF.

The rearrangement links TRBV7-9 to TRBJ2-7; D tentatively fits TRBD1 or TRBD2 (5 bases each). The CDR3 runs to 16 residues. The V end was cut by 5 bases, the J end by 6 bases, with 23 bases between. Germline V gene sequence: CDR1 SEHNR, CDR2 FQNEAQ (reference sequence). CDR3 protein: CASSPRVGRGPGEQYF. The CDR3 DNA reads TGTGCCAGCAGCCCCCGTGTGGGACGGGGACCAGGCGAGCAGTACTTC.

This chain connects TRBV3-1 to TRBJ1-3; no firm D call. Germline V lookup: CDR1 LGHDT, CDR2 YNNKEL (reference sequence). This CDR3 comprises 15 residues. V lost 4 bases, J lost 7 bases, and 17 bases lay in between. The CDR3 loop reads CASSLSEGASNTIYF. The CDR3, as DNA: TGTGCCAGCAGCCTCTCCGAGGGTGCATCGAACACCATATATTTT.

Only a few counts were recorded for this clonotype. The V gene is TRBV5-1, the J gene TRBJ1-1; a possible D gene is TRBD1 (5 bases). The CDR3 runs 15 residues. Germline V lookup: CDR1 SGHRS, CDR2 YFSETQ. The germline V and J ends were trimmed by 1 base and 2 bases, with 12 bases remaining between them. This CDR3 reads CASSLSGGSNTEAFF. Written as DNA, the CDR3 is TGCGCCAGCAGCTTGTCGGGGGGGTCCAACACTGAAGCTTTCTTT.